The 5 T cell receptor beta chains below come from one sample, sequenced in a study of T cells after yellow fever vaccination. One entry per CDR3 protein results from TCRdb running MiXCR on the 5' RACE reads. The sample gives 500,000 to 650,000 distinct CDR3 sequences, less than 20% of which show up once; around a sixth is in the top ten. Specimen: PBMCs, collected 4 to 5 days after the first yellow fever vaccination. The receptors were sampled from a young man who received the YFV17D yellow fever vaccine.

V usage is TRBV7-2 and J usage is TRBJ1-1; a weak D match, TRBD1 (5 bases). Between the trimmed V and J ends, which lost 8 bases and 3 bases, there was a span of 16 bases. Germline V gives CDR1 SGHTA, CDR2 FQGNSA. This CDR3 spans 14 amino acids. CDR3 region: CASYPGGSDTEAFF. In nucleotides, the CDR3 is TGTGCCAGCTATCCGGGGGGGTCGGACACTGAAGCTTTCTTT.

This sequence joins TRBV12-3 or TRBV12-4 and TRBJ1-1; D may be TRBD1 (6 bases). This CDR3 region has 15 residues. Trimming pared 9 bases from V and 4 bases from J, leaving 21 bases between. CDR3 region: CASRTDLLAITEAFF. The CDR3 DNA reads as TGTGCCAGTAGGACAGACCTACTTGCGATCACTGAAGCTTTCTTT.

This clonotype was counted a few times. The V and J genes are TRBV28 and TRBJ1-4, with D maybe TRBD1 (5 bases). CDR3 length: 14 residues. CDR1 and CDR2 (germline): MDHEN, SYDVKM. V lost 6 bases to trimming and J lost 8 bases, with 16 bases between them. The CDR3 here is CASSEGPPKEKLFF. As DNA, the CDR3 is TGTGCCAGCAGCGAGGGACCGCCCAAAGAAAAACTGTTTTTT.

This clonotype was seen only a few times. The rearrangement joins TRBV5-1 to TRBJ2-1; D is possibly TRBD1 (5 bases). Trimming took 2 bases from V and 9 from J, leaving 18 bases between them. The CDR3 contains 15 residues. Germline V gene data show CDR1 as SGHRS and CDR2 as YFSETQ. CDR3 loop: CASSFEQAPWGEQFF. CDR3 sequence (DNA): TGCGCCAGCAGCTTTGAACAGGCTCCCTGGGGTGAGCAGTTCTTC. Together with reference TRBV5-1 and TRBJ2-1, the CDR3 gives the full variable domain: KAGVTQTPRYLIKTRGQQVTLSCSPISGHRSVSWYQQTPGQGLQFLFEYFSETQRNKGNFPGRFSGRQFSNSRSEMNVSTLELGDSALYLCASSFEQAPWGEQFFGPGTRLTVL.

This clonotype was observed a few times. The rearrangement uses TRBV6-2 or TRBV6-3 and TRBJ2-7, with D tentatively TRBD2 (6 bases). Trimming cost V 6 bases and J 6 bases, with 9 bases left between them. Germline V gene sequence: CDR1 MNHEY, CDR2 SVGEGT. This CDR3 comprises 11 residues. The CDR3 nucleotides are TGTGCCAGCAGAGAGGGACTCGAGCAGTACGTC. It translates to CASREGLEQYV.